This T cell receptor (beta chain) was sequenced for a study of T cell changes during pregnancy in multiple sclerosis. Assay used: immunoSEQ multiplex PCR; TCRdb lists only in-frame clones, some missing. The sample shows tens of thousands of clones, 75% to 95% of them seen only once. Per the germline V gene, CDR1 is SGHAT and CDR2 is FQNNGV. V was pared by 8 bases and J by 1 base, with 14 bases between. This CDR3 has 14 amino acids. The material sequenced was peripheral blood, taken in the third trimester of pregnancy. This chain joins TRBV11-2 and TRBJ1-1; TRBD1 might be the D (6 bases). The TCR originated in a female donor in good health, enrolled as a control in a pregnancy study. CDR3 sequence (DNA): TGTGCCAGCGGGCCGACAGGCCCGAACACTGAAGCTTTCTTT. This codes for CASGPTGPNTEAFF. The complete variable domain, with remaining parts taken from reference TRBV11-2 and TRBJ1-1, reads EAGVAQSPRYKIIEKRQSVAFWCNPISGHATLYWYQQILGQGPKLLIQFQNNGVVDDSQLPKDRFSAERLKGVDSTLKIQPAKLEDSAVYLCASGPTGPNTEAFFGQGTRLTVV.